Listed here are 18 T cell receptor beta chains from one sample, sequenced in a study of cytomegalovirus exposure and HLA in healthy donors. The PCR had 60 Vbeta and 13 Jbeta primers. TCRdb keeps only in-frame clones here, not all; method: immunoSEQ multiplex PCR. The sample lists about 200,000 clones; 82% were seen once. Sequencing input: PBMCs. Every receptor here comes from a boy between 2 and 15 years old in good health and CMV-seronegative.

CDR3 sequence: CASSFMTGSYNEQFF. The CDR3 DNA follows: TGCGCCAGCAGCTTTATGACAGGCTCCTACAATGAGCAGTTCTTC. The chain is built from TRBV5-1 and TRBJ2-1, with D possibly TRBD1 on 6 matching bases. Trimming pared 2 bases from V and 0 bases from J, leaving 9 bases between. Germline V gives CDR1 SGHRS, CDR2 YFSETQ. The CDR3 runs 15 residues.

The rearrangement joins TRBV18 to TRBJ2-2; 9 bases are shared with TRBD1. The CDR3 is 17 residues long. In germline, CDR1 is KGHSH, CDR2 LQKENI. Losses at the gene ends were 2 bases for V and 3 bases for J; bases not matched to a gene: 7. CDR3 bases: TGTGCCAGCTCACCAAGAGAACAGGGGGCGCACACCGGGGAGCTGTTTTTT. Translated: CASSPREQGAHTGELFF.

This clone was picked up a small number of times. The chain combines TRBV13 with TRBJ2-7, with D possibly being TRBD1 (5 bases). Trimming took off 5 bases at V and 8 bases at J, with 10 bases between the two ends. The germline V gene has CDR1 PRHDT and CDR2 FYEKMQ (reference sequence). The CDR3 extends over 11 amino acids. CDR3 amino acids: CASSLTDKQYF. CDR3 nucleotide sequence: TGTGCCAGCAGCCTGACAGATAAGCAGTACTTC. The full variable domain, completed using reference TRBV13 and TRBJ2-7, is AAGVIQSPRHLIKEKRETATLKCYPIPRHDTVYWYQQGPGQDPQFLISFYEKMQSDKGSIPDRFSAQQFSDYHSELNMSSLELGDSALYFCASSLTDKQYFGPGTRLTVT.

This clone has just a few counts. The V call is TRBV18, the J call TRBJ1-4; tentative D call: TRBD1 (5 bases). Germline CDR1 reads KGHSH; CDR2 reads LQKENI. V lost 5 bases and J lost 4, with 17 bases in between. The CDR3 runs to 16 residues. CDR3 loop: CASSLFLPGDNEKLFF. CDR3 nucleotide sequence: TGTGCCAGCTCATTGTTTCTGCCGGGGGATAATGAAAAACTGTTTTTT.

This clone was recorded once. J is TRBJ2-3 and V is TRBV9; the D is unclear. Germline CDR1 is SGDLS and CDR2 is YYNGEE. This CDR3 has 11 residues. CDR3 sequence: CSQVVSDTQYF. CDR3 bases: TGTTCTCAGGTGGTTTCAGATACGCAGTATTTT.

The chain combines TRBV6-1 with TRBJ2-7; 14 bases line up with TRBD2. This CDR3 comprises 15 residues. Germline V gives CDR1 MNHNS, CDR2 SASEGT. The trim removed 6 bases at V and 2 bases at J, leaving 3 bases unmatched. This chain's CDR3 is CASSGLAGGAYEQYF. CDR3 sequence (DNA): TGTGCCAGCAGCGGACTAGCGGGGGGAGCCTACGAGCAGTACTTC.

CDR3 nucleotides: TGTGCCAGCAGCTTAGGGACAGGAGCCCTCGAGCAGTACTTC. Protein product: CASSLGTGALEQYF. This rearrangement joins TRBV7-2 to TRBJ2-7; 7 bases match TRBD1. This CDR3 is 14 amino acids long. The germline V gene has CDR1 SGHTA and CDR2 FQGNSA. V shed 1 base, J shed 6 bases, and the junction held 6 bases outside the gene matches. Variable domain in full (rest from reference TRBV7-2 and TRBJ2-7): GAGVSQSPSNKVTEKGKDVELRCDPISGHTALYWYRQSLGQGLEFLIYFQGNSAPDKSGLPSDRFSAERTGGSVSTLTIQRTQQEDSAVYLCASSLGTGALEQYFGPGTRLTVT.

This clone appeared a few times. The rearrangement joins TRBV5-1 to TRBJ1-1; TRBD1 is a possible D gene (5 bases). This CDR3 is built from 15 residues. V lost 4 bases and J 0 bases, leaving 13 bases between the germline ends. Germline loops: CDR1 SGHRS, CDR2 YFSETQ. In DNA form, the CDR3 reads TGCGCCAGCAGCGTTAGCGGGACCATGAACACTGAAGCTTTCTTT. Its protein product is CASSVSGTMNTEAFF.

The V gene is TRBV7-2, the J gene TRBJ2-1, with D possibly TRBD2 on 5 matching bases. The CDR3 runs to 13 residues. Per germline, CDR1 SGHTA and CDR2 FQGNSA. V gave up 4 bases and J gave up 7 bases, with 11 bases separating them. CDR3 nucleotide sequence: TGTGCCAGCAGCTCCGGGCCGGGGAATGAGCAGTTCTTC. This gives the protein CASSSGPGNEQFF.

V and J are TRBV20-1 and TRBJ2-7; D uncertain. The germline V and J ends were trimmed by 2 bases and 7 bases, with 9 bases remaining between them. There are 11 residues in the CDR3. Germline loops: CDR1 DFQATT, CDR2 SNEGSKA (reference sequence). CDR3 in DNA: TGCAGTGCTAGACGCAGGAATGAGCAGTACTTC. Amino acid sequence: CSARRRNEQYF.

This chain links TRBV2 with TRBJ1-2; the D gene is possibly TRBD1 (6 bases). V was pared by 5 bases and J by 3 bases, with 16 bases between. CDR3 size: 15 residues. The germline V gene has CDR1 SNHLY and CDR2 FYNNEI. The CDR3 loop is CASSITGPGDYGYTF. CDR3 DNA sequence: TGTGCCAGCAGTATTACAGGGCCGGGCGACTATGGCTACACCTTC.

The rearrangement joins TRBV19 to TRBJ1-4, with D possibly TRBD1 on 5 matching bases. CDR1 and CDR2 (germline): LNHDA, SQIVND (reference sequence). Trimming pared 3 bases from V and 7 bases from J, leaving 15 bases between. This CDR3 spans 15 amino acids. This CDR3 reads CASSMRGRGSEKLFF. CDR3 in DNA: TGTGCCAGTAGTATGCGGGGAAGGGGCAGTGAAAAACTGTTTTTT.

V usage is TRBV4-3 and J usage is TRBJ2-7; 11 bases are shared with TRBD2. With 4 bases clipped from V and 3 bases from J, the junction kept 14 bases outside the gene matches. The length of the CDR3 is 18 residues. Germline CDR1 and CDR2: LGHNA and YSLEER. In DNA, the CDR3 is TGCGCCAGCAGCCGCCGACGGGCTAGCGGGGGGACCCGCTACGAGCAGTACTTC. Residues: CASSRRRASGGTRYEQYF.

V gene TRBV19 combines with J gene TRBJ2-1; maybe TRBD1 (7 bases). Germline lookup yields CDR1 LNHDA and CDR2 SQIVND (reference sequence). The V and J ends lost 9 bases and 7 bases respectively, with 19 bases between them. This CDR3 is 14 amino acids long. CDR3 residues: CASQVRGARNEQFF. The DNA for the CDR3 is TGTGCCAGCCAAGTCAGGGGGGCACGGAATGAGCAGTTCTTC.

The CDR3 here is CASSLGPDRNTEAFF. The CDR3 coding sequence is TGTGCCAGCAGCTTAGGGCCCGACAGAAACACTGAAGCTTTCTTT. The V gene is TRBV13, the J gene TRBJ1-1; possible D gene TRBD1, 5 bases. The V end lost 0 bases, the J end lost 2 bases, and 10 bases lay between the germline ends. The CDR3 spans 15 residues. Germline V gene lookup returns CDR1 PRHDT and CDR2 FYEKMQ (reference sequence).

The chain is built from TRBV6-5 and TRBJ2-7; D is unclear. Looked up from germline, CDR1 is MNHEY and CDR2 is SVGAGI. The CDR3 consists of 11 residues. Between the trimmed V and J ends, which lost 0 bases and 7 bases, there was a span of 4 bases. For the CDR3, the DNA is TGTGCCAGCAGTTACTCGCGGGAGCAGTACTTC. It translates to CASSYSREQYF.

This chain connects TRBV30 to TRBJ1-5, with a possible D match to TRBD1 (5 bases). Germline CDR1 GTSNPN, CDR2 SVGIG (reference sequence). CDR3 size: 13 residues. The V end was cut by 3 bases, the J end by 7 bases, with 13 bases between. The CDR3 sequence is CAWSGGEGQPQHF. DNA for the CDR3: TGTGCCTGGAGCGGGGGAGAAGGGCAGCCCCAGCATTTT.

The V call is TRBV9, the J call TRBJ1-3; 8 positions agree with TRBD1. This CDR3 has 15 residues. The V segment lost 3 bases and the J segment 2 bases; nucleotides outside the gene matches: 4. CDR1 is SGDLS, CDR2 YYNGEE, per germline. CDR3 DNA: TGTGCCAGCAGCGCTACAGGGGGTACTGGAAACACCATATATTTT. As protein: CASSATGGTGNTIYF. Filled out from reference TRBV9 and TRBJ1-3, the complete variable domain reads DSGVTQTPKHLITATGQRVTLRCSPRSGDLSVYWYQQSLDQGLQFLIQYYNGEERAKGNILERFSAQQFPDLHSELNLSSLELGDSALYFCASSATGGTGNTIYFGEGSWLTVV.